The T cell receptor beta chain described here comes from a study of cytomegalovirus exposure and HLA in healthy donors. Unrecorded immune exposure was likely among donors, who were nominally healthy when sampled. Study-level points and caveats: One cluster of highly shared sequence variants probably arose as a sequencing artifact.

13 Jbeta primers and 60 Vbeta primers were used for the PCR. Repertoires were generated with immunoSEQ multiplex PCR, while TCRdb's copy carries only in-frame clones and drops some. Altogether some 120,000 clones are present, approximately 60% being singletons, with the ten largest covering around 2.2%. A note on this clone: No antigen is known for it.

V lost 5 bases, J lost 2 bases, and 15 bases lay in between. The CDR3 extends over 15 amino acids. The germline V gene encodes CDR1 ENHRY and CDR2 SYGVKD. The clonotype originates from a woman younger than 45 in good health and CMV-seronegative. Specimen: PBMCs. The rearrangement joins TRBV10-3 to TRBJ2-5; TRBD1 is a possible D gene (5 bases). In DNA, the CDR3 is TGTGCCATCAGTCTCAGGGTTGGGGCGCAAGAGACCCAGTACTTC. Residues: CAISLRVGAQETQYF.